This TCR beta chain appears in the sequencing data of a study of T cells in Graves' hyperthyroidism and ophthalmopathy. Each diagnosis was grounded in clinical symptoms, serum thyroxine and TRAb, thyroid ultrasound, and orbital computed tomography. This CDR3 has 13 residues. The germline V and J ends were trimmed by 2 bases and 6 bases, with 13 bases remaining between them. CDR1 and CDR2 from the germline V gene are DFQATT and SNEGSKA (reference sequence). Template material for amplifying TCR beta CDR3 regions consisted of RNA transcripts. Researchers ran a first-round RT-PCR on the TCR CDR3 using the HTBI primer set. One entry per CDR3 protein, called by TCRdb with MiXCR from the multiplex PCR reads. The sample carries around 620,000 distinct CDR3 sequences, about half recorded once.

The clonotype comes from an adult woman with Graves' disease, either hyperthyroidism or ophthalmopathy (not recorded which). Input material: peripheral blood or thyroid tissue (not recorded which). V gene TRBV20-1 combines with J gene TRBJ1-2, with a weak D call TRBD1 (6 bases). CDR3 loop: CSARKGQRDGYTF. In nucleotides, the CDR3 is TGCAGTGCTAGAAAAGGACAGCGAGATGGCTACACCTTC.